The 23 T cell receptor beta chains given below trace back to one sample, sequenced in a study of blood T cell repertoires in COVID-19. Using immunoSEQ multiplex PCR, the repertoire was profiled, and TCRdb retains in-frame clones only, with some absent. The profile covers 200,000 to 250,000 clones, with roughly four fifths appearing a single time and approximately 8.4% taken by the ten largest. Sequenced input: peripheral blood. The source of these receptors is a woman of 80 years or more with COVID-19, enrolled during active disease.

V and J are TRBV5-1 and TRBJ1-2, with D tentatively TRBD1 (6 bases). Trimming pared 1 base from V and 4 bases from J, leaving 17 bases between. Per the germline V gene, CDR1 is SGHRS and CDR2 is YFSETQ. The CDR3 covers 16 residues. CDR3 region: CASSLSFGGEIYGYTF. As DNA, the CDR3 is TGCGCCAGCAGCTTGAGTTTTGGGGGCGAAATCTATGGCTACACCTTC.

V usage is TRBV7-2 and J usage is TRBJ1-2; D gene ambiguous. The CDR3 is made up of 13 amino acids. The V end lost 4 bases, the J end lost 5 bases, and 11 bases lay between the germline ends. Per germline, CDR1 SGHTA and CDR2 FQGNSA. The CDR3 DNA reads as TGTGCCAGCAGCTCTCAGCCGGGGTATGGCTACACCTTC. It is translated as CASSSQPGYGYTF.

The rearrangement uses TRBV6-1 and TRBJ1-5; D remains ambiguous. The germline gives CDR1 MNHNS, CDR2 SASEGT. The CDR3 has 12 residues. V lost 7 bases and J 7 bases, leaving 11 bases between the germline ends. The CDR3 region has the DNA TGTGCCAGCAACTTACTAGGCCAGCCCCAGCATTTT. It encodes CASNLLGQPQHF.

This clone was seen a handful of times. CDR3 DNA sequence: TGCGCCAGCAGCTTCGGGACAGGGTCCTACGAGCAGTACTTC. It is translated as CASSFGTGSYEQYF. The chain uses TRBV5-1 and TRBJ2-7, with 9 bases that match TRBD1. Germline lookup yields CDR1 SGHRS and CDR2 YFSETQ. The CDR3 runs to 14 residues. Trimming took 2 bases from V and 1 from J; bases not matched to a gene: 1.

The gene calls are TRBV30 and TRBJ1-2; TRBD1 might be the D (5 bases). The V end lost 2 bases, the J end lost 8 bases, and 15 bases lay between the germline ends. The CDR3 is 13 residues long. Per the germline V gene, CDR1 is GTSNPN and CDR2 is SVGIG (reference sequence). CDR3 in amino acids: CAWSQGVYRGYTF. As DNA, the CDR3 is TGTGCCTGGAGTCAAGGGGTATATCGAGGCTACACCTTC.

V usage is TRBV5-1 and J usage is TRBJ1-1, with unresolved D. CDR3 length equals 13 residues. Trimming removed 6 bases at V and 4 bases at J, with 13 bases between. Germline assignment: CDR1 SGHRS and CDR2 YFSETQ. CDR3 in amino acids: CASTLMAGTEAFF. As DNA, the CDR3 is TGCGCCAGCACTTTGATGGCAGGCACTGAAGCTTTCTTT.

The CDR3 loop is CASSLFGRGASTDTQYF. The CDR3 bases are TGTGCCAGCAGCTTGTTTGGGAGGGGCGCGAGCACAGATACGCAGTATTTT. This chain joins TRBV5-8 and TRBJ2-3, with 7 nucleotides matching TRBD2. Germline assignment: CDR1 SGHTS and CDR2 YDEGEE. The length of the CDR3 is 17 residues. V dropped 1 base and J dropped 0; count of bases not matched to a gene: 8.

The J gene is TRBJ1-5, the V gene TRBV30, with a tentative D call TRBD1 (5 bases). Germline lookup yields CDR1 GTSNPN and CDR2 SVGIG (reference sequence). CDR3 length: 14 residues. The V gene lost 5 bases and the J gene lost 2 bases, with 13 bases spanning the gap. CDR3 in DNA: TGTGCCTGGTCTCGTACAGGAGGCAATCAGCCCCAGCATTTT. Translating gives CAWSRTGGNQPQHF.

This clone appeared a single time. Other nucleotide sequences in the sample specify the same CDR3. The rearrangement uses TRBV20-1 and TRBJ2-1; the match to TRBD2 covers 11 bases. This CDR3 spans 11 amino acids. CDR1 is DFQATT and CDR2 is SNEGSKA in the germline V gene (reference sequence). V lost 2 bases and J lost 12; bases outside the gene matches: 0. CDR3: CSARLAGGQFF. The CDR3 region has the DNA TGCAGTGCTAGACTAGCGGGGGGGCAGTTCTTC.

This clone was seen once. The V call is TRBV7-9, the J call TRBJ1-2; tentative D call: TRBD1 (6 bases). Germline V CDR1 and CDR2: SEHNR, FQNEAQ (reference sequence). CDR3 length equals 17 residues. With 8 bases removed from V and 5 bases from J, the gap between germline ends came to 27 bases. The DNA for the CDR3 is TGTGCCAGCCTAAAGGGGGACGCCGGACTTTCAGTTTATGGCTACACCTTC. This sequence encodes CASLKGDAGLSVYGYTF. Full variable domain (missing parts from reference TRBV7-9 and TRBJ1-2): DTGVSQNPRHKITKRGQNVTFRCDPISEHNRLYWYRQTLGQGPEFLTYFQNEAQLEKSRLLSDRFSAERPKGSFSTLEIQRTEQGDSAMYLCASLKGDAGLSVYGYTFGSGTRLTVV.

The chain links TRBV12-3 or TRBV12-4 to TRBJ2-7, with D unclear. This CDR3 spans 12 amino acids. Trimming removed 6 bases from V and 8 bases from J, with 14 bases in between. The DNA of the CDR3 is TGTGCCAGCAGCCCTACCGCTTTTCAGCAGTACTTC. Protein sequence: CASSPTAFQQYF.

The J gene is TRBJ2-1, the V gene TRBV15; D is uncertain. The CDR3 is 11 residues long. V was pared by 5 bases and J by 8 bases, with 7 bases between. Germline CDR1 reads LNHNV; CDR2 reads YYDKDF (reference sequence). Written as DNA, the CDR3 is TGTGCCACCAGCCTAGAGGATGAGCAGTTCTTC. Translating it yields CATSLEDEQFF.

The gene calls are TRBV7-2 and TRBJ2-5; tentatively, D is TRBD2 (6 bases). Germline values: CDR1 SGHTA, CDR2 FQGNSA. The length of the CDR3 is 16 residues. V gave up 2 bases and J gave up 3 bases, with 16 bases separating them. The chain's CDR3 is CASSLQGLLAKETQYF. DNA for the CDR3: TGTGCCAGCAGCTTACAGGGTTTACTAGCCAAAGAGACCCAGTACTTC.

The rearrangement links TRBV7-2 to TRBJ2-3; 9 positions agree with TRBD2. The CDR3 contains 18 residues. Germline CDR1 reads SGHTA; CDR2 reads FQGNSA. The V gene end was trimmed by 3 bases and the J gene end by 6 bases; junction bases not matched to a gene: 16. CDR3 amino acids: CASSLKAGLAGPRDTQYF. In DNA, the CDR3 is TGTGCCAGCAGCTTGAAGGCCGGTCTAGCGGGGCCCCGCGATACGCAGTATTTT.

The V call is TRBV9, the J call TRBJ1-4, with 8 bases matching TRBD1. The length of the CDR3 is 16 residues. Looked up from germline, CDR1 is SGDLS and CDR2 is YYNGEE. After removal of 3 bases from V and 7 bases from J, the junction contained 11 bases not matched to a gene. CDR3: CASSAQGGQVFEKLFF. The CDR3 region has the DNA TGTGCCAGCAGCGCCCAGGGGGGACAGGTATTTGAAAAACTGTTTTTT.

V gene TRBV12-5 combines with J gene TRBJ2-5; possible D gene TRBD1, 6 bases. Deletions cut 2 bases from V and 5 bases from J, with 9 bases between. Germline V lookup: CDR1 LGHNT, CDR2 FRNRAP. The CDR3 extends over 13 amino acids. CDR3 sequence: CASGLWGRETQYF. The CDR3 coding sequence is TGTGCTAGTGGTTTGTGGGGGCGGGAGACCCAGTACTTC.

CDR3 residues: CASSIEQGGTEAFF. CDR3 coding DNA: TGTGCCAGTAGTATAGAACAGGGAGGGACTGAAGCTTTCTTT. V and J are TRBV19 and TRBJ1-1, with a possible D match to TRBD1 (6 bases). CDR1 is LNHDA and CDR2 is SQIVND in the germline V gene (reference sequence). The length of the CDR3 is 14 residues. Between the trimmed V and J ends, which lost 0 bases and 5 bases, there was a span of 10 bases.

The rearrangement uses TRBV27 and TRBJ2-4; possibly TRBD2 for D (5 bases). CDR3 length: 17 residues. Trimming left V 3 bases short and J 4 bases short, with 19 bases between. The germline gives CDR1 MNHEY, CDR2 SMNVEV (reference sequence). CDR3 in DNA: TGTGCCAGCAGTTTCCTGAGTGGGAGCCCCGGTAAAAACATTCAGTACTTC. This codes for CASSFLSGSPGKNIQYF.

The rearrangement joins TRBV3-1 (or the pseudogene TRBV3-2) to TRBJ2-3; 9 bases fit TRBD2. Germline CDR1 and CDR2: LGHDT and YNNKEL (reference sequence). After removal of 0 bases from V and 6 bases from J, the junction contained 22 bases not matched to a gene. This CDR3 has 21 amino acids. CDR3 sequence (DNA): TGTGCCAGCAGCCAAGAATTCGCAGCGGGAGGCCGCCTTCGGGGCGGGGATACGCAGTATTTT. Protein: CASSQEFAAGGRLRGGDTQYF.

The chain couples TRBV29-1 to TRBJ2-5; 8 bases match TRBD1. J lost 3 bases, V lost 5 bases, and 8 bases had no gene match. The germline V gene encodes CDR1 SQVTM and CDR2 ANQGSEA. This CDR3 has 14 residues. CDR3 bases: TGCAGCGTTCGGTGGGCGGGACAGGAAGAGACCCAGTACTTC. It encodes CSVRWAGQEETQYF.

The chain uses TRBV12-3 or TRBV12-4 and TRBJ1-2; D is undetermined. Between the trimmed V and J ends, which lost 1 base and 5 bases, there was a span of 8 bases. The CDR3 sequence is 13 residues long. Written as DNA, the CDR3 is TGTGCCAGCAGTTTAGGAGTGGAGTATGGCTACACCTTC. Its protein is CASSLGVEYGYTF.

This clone was seen just once. The chain uses TRBV14 and TRBJ2-2, with D hard to call. Germline V CDR1 and CDR2: SGHDN, FVKESK. This CDR3 has 13 residues. With 1 base removed from V and 4 bases from J, the gap between germline ends came to 4 bases. The CDR3 DNA reads as TGTGCCAGCAGCCAAGCCAGCACCGGGGAGCTGTTTTTT. The encoded protein is CASSQASTGELFF.

In DNA form, the CDR3 reads TGTGCCAGCAGTTTAAGACAGGGCTCCTATAATTCACCCCTCCACTTT. Translation: CASSLRQGSYNSPLHF. The rearrangement joins TRBV27 to TRBJ1-6; 7 bases align to TRBD1. J gave up 0 bases and V 2 bases, and 1 base lay outside the gene matches. Looked up from germline, CDR1 is MNHEY and CDR2 is SMNVEV (reference sequence). The CDR3 contains 16 residues.